Included here is one T cell receptor (beta chain) sequence, with context. The source of the sample is a study of blood T cell repertoires in COVID-19. On the study more broadly: Material from acute and convalescent COVID-19 was sourced from the United States, Italy and Spain. PBMCs, B-cell-depleted T cells, or T cells provided the cDNA or gDNA that made up the material.

Authors' processing steps: By means of reference gene primer amplification, nucleated cell counts were estimated. Sequencing was performed with immunoSEQ multiplex PCR; in TCRdb, only in-frame clones are kept and a portion is missing. For V, J and clone size, that table is used; D and trimming come from the DNA. The sample holds 250,000 to 300,000 clones, roughly nine tenths seen once. This CDR3 contains 17 residues. J gave up 8 bases and V 1 base, and 16 bases lay outside the gene matches. CDR1 and CDR2 (germline): MNHEY, SMNVEV (reference sequence). This sequence was found in a young man with active or convalescent COVID-19. The sample comprised peripheral blood. The chain recombines TRBV27 with TRBJ1-2, with TRBD1 identical over 7 bases. CDR3 residues: CASSLLDPTGLVEGYTF. The CDR3 bases are TGTGCCAGCAGTTTATTGGACCCGACAGGGCTGGTCGAGGGCTACACCTTC.